One sample yielded the 27 T cell receptor beta chains listed below, sequenced in a study of T-cell reconstitution after alpha-beta-depleted transplantation in children. The library targeted TCRbeta and was prepared with unique molecular identifiers. TCRdb passed the PCR reads through MiXCR, listing each CDR3 protein once. The table has a few hundred thousand distinct CDR3 sequences, roughly a tenth seen once. The sample here was PBMCs from the stem cell graft donor, taken from the stem cell graft. These receptors originate from a human donor who donated a stem cell graft to a child with acute myeloid leukemia.

This clonotype was seen repeatedly, ten times or more. The J gene is TRBJ1-2, the V gene TRBV3-1, with D perhaps TRBD1 (5 bases). Germline lookup yields CDR1 LGHDT and CDR2 YNNKEL (reference sequence). V was shortened by 4 bases and J by 7 bases, with 25 bases between the two germline ends. The CDR3 runs to 17 residues. The DNA for the CDR3 is TGTGCCAGCAGCCCCCCCGTGTTGGCGGGGCTTAGGGGTGGCTACACCTTC. It translates to CASSPPVLAGLRGGYTF.

This clonotype has a handful of counts. The chain recombines TRBV5-6 with TRBJ2-3, with 9 bases that match TRBD2. J lost 0 bases, V lost 4 bases, and 9 bases had no gene match. The germline gives CDR1 SGHDT, CDR2 YYEEEE. The CDR3 consists of 17 residues. The CDR3, as DNA: TGTGCCAGCAGCGCCCTAGCGGGGACAGCTAGCACAGATACGCAGTATTTT. Its translation: CASSALAGTASTDTQYF.

This clonotype was detected many times. The chain couples TRBV20-1 to TRBJ1-1; perhaps TRBD1 as D (6 bases). With 0 bases removed from V and 4 bases from J, the gap between germline ends came to 15 bases. The CDR3 sequence is 15 residues long. Looked up from germline, CDR1 is DFQATT and CDR2 is SNEGSKA (reference sequence). The CDR3 region is CSARDLKGGSTEAFF. DNA for the CDR3: TGCAGTGCTAGAGATCTCAAGGGGGGGAGCACTGAAGCTTTCTTT.

The chain links TRBV7-2 to TRBJ1-5; the D is unclear. Germline CDR1 SGHTA, CDR2 FQGNSA. The CDR3 is made up of 16 amino acids. V shed 5 bases and J shed 5 bases, with 19 bases lying between them. The CDR3 reads CASSIMFNRGDQPQHF. CDR3 sequence (DNA): TGTGCCAGCAGCATCATGTTCAATCGAGGCGATCAGCCCCAGCATTTT.

This clonotype was counted a few times. The gene calls are TRBV12-3 or TRBV12-4 and TRBJ2-5, with TRBD2 identical over 9 bases. The V gene end was trimmed by 5 bases and the J gene end by 9 bases; junction bases not matched to a gene: 16. The CDR3 is 16 amino acids. The CDR3 spells CASSTGLAAAKGAQYF. CDR3 nucleotides: TGTGCCAGCAGTACGGGACTAGCAGCGGCCAAGGGGGCCCAGTACTTC.

This CDR3 reads CASSARDRGRETQYF. The CDR3 DNA sequence: TGTGCCAGCAGTGCACGGGACAGGGGGCGAGAGACCCAGTACTTC. The chain couples TRBV12-3 or TRBV12-4 to TRBJ2-5; TRBD1 matches at 12 bases. This CDR3 region has 15 residues. V gave up 5 bases and J gave up 4 bases; unmatched junction bases: 5.

The chain recombines TRBV5-1 with TRBJ2-3; 7 bases are a match to TRBD1. The CDR3 loop spans 14 amino acids. After removal of 6 bases from V and 2 bases from J, the junction contained 6 bases not matched to a gene. Germline V gives CDR1 SGHRS, CDR2 YFSETQ. CDR3 sequence: CASKGQTSTDTQYF. The CDR3 region has the DNA TGCGCCAGCAAGGGACAGACTTCCACAGATACGCAGTATTTT.

The chain combines TRBV20-1 with TRBJ2-3, with 7 bases that match TRBD1. The CDR3 extends over 15 amino acids. The V gene end was trimmed by 6 bases and the J gene end by 0 bases; junction bases not matched to a gene: 9. Germline loops: CDR1 DFQATT, CDR2 SNEGSKA (reference sequence). The DNA of the CDR3 is TGCAGTGCCGAGCAACAGGGGATGAGCACAGATACGCAGTATTTT. The encoded protein is CSAEQQGMSTDTQYF.

This chain connects TRBV29-1 to TRBJ1-1; a possible D gene is TRBD1 (5 bases). V lost 6 bases to trimming and J lost 11 bases, with 16 bases between them. The CDR3 has 11 residues. CDR1 and CDR2 (germline): SQVTM, ANQGSEA. CDR3 DNA sequence: TGCAGCGTGCCATTACAGGTTGGGGCTTTCTTT. It specifies CSVPLQVGAFF.

The V gene is TRBV5-1, the J gene TRBJ1-5, with D maybe TRBD1 (6 bases). V dropped 4 bases and J dropped 7 bases, with 15 bases sitting between them. Germline V lookup: CDR1 SGHRS, CDR2 YFSETQ. The CDR3 is made up of 14 amino acids. The CDR3 sequence is CASSQGGGAQPQHF. The CDR3, as DNA: TGCGCCAGCAGCCAAGGGGGGGGCGCGCAGCCCCAGCATTTT. Based on the CDR3 plus reference TRBV5-1 and TRBJ1-5, the full variable domain is KAGVTQTPRYLIKTRGQQVTLSCSPISGHRSVSWYQQTPGQGLQFLFEYFSETQRNKGNFPGRFSGRQFSNSRSEMNVSTLELGDSALYLCASSQGGGAQPQHFGDGTRLSIL.

This chain links TRBV10-3 with TRBJ2-2; D is possibly TRBD2 (5 bases). The germline V and J ends were trimmed by 8 bases and 7 bases, with 11 bases remaining between them. Germline V lookup: CDR1 ENHRY, CDR2 SYGVKD. This CDR3 has 12 amino acids. The CDR3 loop is CAIRFGDGELFF. CDR3 DNA sequence: TGTGCCATCCGCTTCGGGGACGGGGAGCTGTTTTTT.

This clonotype was counted only a few times. The chain links TRBV29-1 to TRBJ2-6; 7 bases map to TRBD1. This CDR3 is built from 16 residues. Germline CDR1 is SQVTM and CDR2 is ANQGSEA. With V trimmed by 7 bases and J by 0 bases, 9 bases remained unmatched. The CDR3 region is CSASGQVASGANVLTF. CDR3 sequence (DNA): TGCAGCGCCAGCGGACAGGTGGCCTCTGGGGCCAACGTCCTGACTTTC.

The chain has TRBV16 and TRBJ1-3; D may be TRBD1 (5 bases). The V end was cut by 1 base, the J end by 4 bases, with 11 bases between. Germline V CDR1 and CDR2: KGHSY, FQNENV. CDR3 length equals 15 residues. The CDR3: CASSQFRGRGNTIYF. In nucleotides, the CDR3 is TGTGCCAGCAGCCAATTCCGGGGACGGGGAAACACCATATATTTT.

The rearrangement uses TRBV12-3 or TRBV12-4 and TRBJ2-1; possibly TRBD1 or TRBD2 for D (5 bases each). The CDR3 runs 13 residues. Trimming left V 3 bases short and J 12 bases short, with 15 bases between. CDR3 nucleotides: TGTGCCAGCAGTTTGGGGACGGCGCAACTGCAGTTCTTC. This encodes CASSLGTAQLQFF.

This clonotype was counted a few times. The rearrangement links TRBV20-1 to TRBJ2-1, with no clear D. V was cut by 6 bases and J by 0 bases, with 12 bases left in between. The CDR3 is 14 amino acids. CDR1 is DFQATT, CDR2 SNEGSKA, per germline (reference sequence). The CDR3 DNA follows: TGCAGTGCAAATACCGATACCTCCTACAATGAGCAGTTCTTC. Protein product: CSANTDTSYNEQFF.

This clonotype was found a few times. This chain connects TRBV20-1 to TRBJ2-3, with 11 bases that match TRBD2. In germline, CDR1 is DFQATT, CDR2 SNEGSKA (reference sequence). This CDR3 is built from 16 residues. Trimming cost V 8 bases and J 3 bases; bases outside gene matches: 13. The CDR3 DNA reads TGCAGTTCTAAGATAGCGGGAGGGGGGGAAACAGATACGCAGTATTTT. Translation gives CSSKIAGGGETDTQYF.

V and J are TRBV4-1 and TRBJ2-7, with a tentative D call TRBD1 (6 bases). The V end was cut by 0 bases, the J end by 4 bases, with 13 bases between. Per germline, CDR1 MGHRA and CDR2 YSYEKL. The CDR3 has 15 residues. The CDR3 is CASSQDRYREYEQYV. CDR3 in DNA: TGCGCCAGCAGCCAAGATCGTTACAGGGAATACGAGCAGTACGTC.

Only a few counts were recorded for this clonotype. The chain employs TRBV5-1 and TRBJ2-5; 9 positions match TRBD1. V was pared by 1 base and J by 2 bases, with 6 bases of the junction left unmatched. Germline V gene sequence: CDR1 SGHRS, CDR2 YFSETQ. This CDR3 region has 16 residues. The chain's CDR3 is CASSLSFGTGQETQYF. In DNA form, the CDR3 reads TGCGCCAGCAGCTTGAGTTTCGGGACAGGGCAAGAGACCCAGTACTTC.

This sequence joins TRBV19 and TRBJ2-1, with a weak D call TRBD1 (5 bases). The germline V gene encodes CDR1 LNHDA and CDR2 SQIVND (reference sequence). This CDR3 region has 16 residues. The V gene lost 0 bases and the J gene lost 2 bases, with 11 bases spanning the gap. CDR3 sequence (DNA): TGTGCCAGTAGTATAGAGGGGCAGGTCCCCTACAATGAGCAGTTCTTC. Translating it yields CASSIEGQVPYNEQFF.

This clonotype appeared a few times. In DNA form, the CDR3 reads TGTGCCAGCAGCTCAGGACAGGGTTCTTCTAACTATGGCTACACCTTC. Translated, it gives CASSSGQGSSNYGYTF. The chain joins TRBV6-1 to TRBJ1-2, with 8 bases lining up with TRBD1. Germline CDR1 and CDR2: MNHNS and SASEGT. J was trimmed by 0 bases and V by 6 bases; bases with no gene match: 9. The CDR3 length is 16 residues.

The rearrangement links TRBV10-2 to TRBJ1-4; no definite D call. Germline V gene data show CDR1 as WSHSY and CDR2 as SAAADI. This CDR3 is 13 amino acids long. Trimming pared 0 bases from V and 13 bases from J, leaving 12 bases between. The CDR3 DNA is TGCGCCAGCAGTGAGTCGGGAGCCTTGAGACTGTTTTTT. It codes for CASSESGALRLFF.

This clonotype was counted at least ten times. The chain employs TRBV29-1 and TRBJ1-1; 10 positions match TRBD1. J was trimmed by 3 bases and V by 7 bases; bases with no gene match: 5. Germline V lookup: CDR1 SQVTM, CDR2 ANQGSEA. This CDR3 has 13 residues. The CDR3 DNA reads TGCAGCGCCCAAGGACAGGGGGACACTGAAGCTTTCTTT. Translated: CSAQGQGDTEAFF.

In DNA form, the CDR3 reads TGCAGCGGGGGGTCGGGGGCATTCACTGAAGCTTTCTTT. Protein sequence: CSGGSGAFTEAFF. The chain has TRBV29-1 and TRBJ1-1, with D possibly matching TRBD1 (6 bases). This CDR3 has 13 residues. Germline CDR1 and CDR2: SQVTM and ANQGSEA. Trimming cost V 7 bases and J 4 bases, with 16 bases left between them. Based on the CDR3 plus reference TRBV29-1 and TRBJ1-1, the full variable domain is SAVISQKPSRDICQRGTSLTIQCQVDSQVTMMFWYRQQPGQSLTLIATANQGSEATYESGFVIDKFPISRPNLTFSTLTVSNMSPEDSSIYLCSGGSGAFTEAFFGQGTRLTVV.

This clonotype showed up many times. V usage is TRBV20-1 and J usage is TRBJ2-5; maybe TRBD2 (5 bases). The V and J ends lost 0 bases and 4 bases respectively, with 9 bases between them. CDR1 DFQATT and CDR2 SNEGSKA come from the germline V gene (reference sequence). The CDR3 spans 13 residues. CDR3 loop: CSARDLAGETQYF. DNA of the CDR3: TGCAGTGCTAGAGACCTAGCCGGAGAGACCCAGTACTTC.

This clonotype was counted once. At one end the junction does not follow the germline gene, possibly because of a read error. The chain joins TRBV7-7 to TRBJ2-5, with D perhaps TRBD1 (6 bases). The CDR3 is made up of 14 amino acids. The germline V gene encodes CDR1 SSHAT and CDR2 FNYEAQ (reference sequence). Here the CDR3 DNA reads TGTGCTAGCAGCTTAGGGACACCCCAAGAGACCCAGTACTTC. Protein product: CASSLGTPQETQYF.

This clonotype was found many times. This chain uses TRBV29-1 with TRBJ1-2, with 7 bases matching TRBD1. Unmatched junction bases numbered 7, after V lost 3 bases and J lost 6 bases. Germline values: CDR1 SQVTM, CDR2 ANQGSEA. The CDR3 is 13 amino acids. The CDR3 region is CSVDPAGGHGYTF. In nucleotides, the CDR3 is TGCAGCGTTGACCCGGCAGGGGGACATGGCTACACCTTC.

The rearrangement uses TRBV20-1 and TRBJ2-3; 10 bases fit TRBD2. The CDR3 spans 14 residues. The germline gives CDR1 DFQATT, CDR2 SNEGSKA (reference sequence). V lost 6 bases, J lost 3 bases, and 6 bases stayed unmatched. This CDR3 reads CSAPPSGSTDTQYF. In DNA, the CDR3 is TGCAGTGCCCCTCCTAGCGGGAGTACAGATACGCAGTATTTT.